This T cell receptor (beta chain) was recovered during a study of CD8 T cells in ankylosing spondylitis. Study results and caveats: Clones linked to disease were reported to show significant enrichment in matched ankylosing spondylitis synovial fluid. Within ankylosing spondylitis blood, a TCR beta motif made up of under 10 highly homologous variants appeared to be characteristic.

This clonotype was seen a few times. Antigen specificity is unknown. MiXCR, run by TCRdb on the 5' RACE reads, gives a single entry per CDR3 protein. Here the sample spans approximately 540,000 distinct CDR3 sequences, about 13% being singletons. The germline CDR1 and CDR2 sequences are ENHRY and SYGVKD. The CDR3 length is 16 residues. Trimming cost V 4 bases and J 0 bases; bases outside gene matches: 5. Sequenced material: blood, either unsorted or a sorted T cell fraction (not recorded which). The chain is built from TRBV10-3 and TRBJ2-3, with 9 bases lining up with TRBD2. The TCR sequence derives from a male donor with ankylosing spondylitis. This CDR3 reads CAISATTSGSTDTQYF. CDR3 sequence (DNA): TGTGCCATCAGTGCCACGACTAGCGGTAGCACAGATACGCAGTATTTT.